The 27 T cell receptor beta chains reported below all come from one sample, sequenced in a study of cytomegalovirus exposure and HLA in healthy donors. PCR was performed using 60 Vbeta and 13 Jbeta primers. Assay: immunoSEQ multiplex PCR; the TCRdb copy retains only in-frame clones and omits some. The profile shows about 150,000 clones, about three quarters of them singletons. Sequencing used PBMCs. Receptors were obtained from a male donor in good health and CMV-seronegative.

This chain links TRBV7-9 with TRBJ1-5; the D is unclear. Germline V CDR1 and CDR2: SEHNR, FQNEAQ (reference sequence). V was trimmed by 5 bases and J by 0 bases, leaving 5 bases between them. The CDR3 is 13 residues long. CDR3 in amino acids: CASSVYSNQPQHF. The CDR3 region has the DNA TGTGCCAGCAGCGTTTATAGCAATCAGCCCCAGCATTTT.

The V call is TRBV5-1, the J call TRBJ1-3; 9 positions agree with TRBD1. CDR3 length: 13 amino acids. Germline CDR1 is SGHRS and CDR2 is YFSETQ. The trim removed 4 bases at V and 6 bases at J, leaving 2 bases unmatched. The chain's CDR3 is CASSPQGANTIYF. CDR3 nucleotides: TGCGCCAGCAGCCCACAGGGGGCAAACACCATATATTTT.

The chain is built from TRBV5-4 and TRBJ2-5; 8 positions match TRBD1. The CDR3 is 12 amino acids. The germline V gene has CDR1 SGHNT and CDR2 YYREEE (reference sequence). Losses at the gene ends were 6 bases for V and 4 bases for J; bases not matched to a gene: 2. CDR3 nucleotides: TGTGCCAGCACAACAGGGGGAGAGACCCAGTACTTC. Translated, it gives CASTTGGETQYF.

The CDR3 here is CASRPPGGTGELFF. The DNA for the CDR3 is TGTGCCAGCAGGCCCCCAGGGGGCACCGGGGAGCTGTTTTTT. This rearrangement joins TRBV6-5 to TRBJ2-2; 7 bases agree with TRBD1. The J segment lost 4 bases and the V segment lost 6 bases, leaving 5 bases of the junction unmatched. The CDR3 length is 14 residues. From germline, CDR1 is MNHEY and CDR2 SVGAGI.

The V call is TRBV4-1, the J call TRBJ1-4, with D maybe TRBD1 (5 bases). The CDR3 has 16 residues. The V gene's germline CDR1 is MGHRA and CDR2 YSYEKL. The V end lost 0 bases, the J end lost 6 bases, and 14 bases lay between the germline ends. The CDR3 sequence: CASSQELGGVDEKLFF. The CDR3 bases are TGCGCCAGCAGCCAAGAGTTGGGAGGGGTCGATGAAAAACTGTTTTTT.

Worth noting for this clone: One junction end disagrees with the germline gene, perhaps due to a read error. The chain carries TRBV7-9 and TRBJ1-2, with 8 bases identical to TRBD1. The V gene's germline CDR1 is SEHNR and CDR2 FQNEAQ (reference sequence). The CDR3 has 11 residues. The CDR3 coding sequence is TGTTCCAGTCAGGGGGCGAGTGGCTACACCTTC. This sequence encodes CSSQGASGYTF. The full variable domain, with the rest looked up from reference TRBV7-9 and TRBJ1-2, is DTGVSQNPRHKITKRGQNVTFRCDPISEHNRLYWYRQTLGQGPEFLTYFQNEAQLEKSRLLSDRFSAERPKGSFSTLEIQRTEQGDSAMYLCSSQGASGYTFGSGTRLTVV.

CDR3 sequence (DNA): TGCGCCAGCAGCCAGGGACTAGCGGGGGGTCAAGAGACCCAGTACTTC. It encodes CASSQGLAGGQETQYF. The V gene is TRBV5-1, the J gene TRBJ2-5; 15 nucleotides align to TRBD2. J was trimmed by 2 bases and V by 4 bases; bases with no gene match: 3. The CDR3 contains 16 residues. The germline V gene encodes CDR1 SGHRS and CDR2 YFSETQ.

The sample holds a few counts of this clone. The chain couples TRBV5-4 to TRBJ2-1, with 7 positions matching TRBD2. Germline-derived CDR1 and CDR2 are SGHNT and YYREEE (reference sequence). V trimming: 1 base; J trimming: 15 bases; junction bases outside the gene matches: 10. The CDR3 contains 13 residues. The CDR3 spells CASSLSGKSVWFF. The DNA for the CDR3 is TGTGCCAGCAGCTTGAGCGGGAAGTCGGTTTGGTTCTTC.

The CDR3 DNA reads as TGCGCCAGCAGCCAGCGACAGGGGCTCAACGAGCAGTACTTC. It translates to CASSQRQGLNEQYF. V usage is TRBV4-1 and J usage is TRBJ2-7; 8 nucleotides agree with TRBD1. Germline CDR1 MGHRA, CDR2 YSYEKL. V lost 3 bases and J lost 5; bases outside the gene matches: 6. CDR3 length: 14 amino acids.

The chain joins TRBV6-6 to TRBJ2-1; 12 nucleotides agree with TRBD2. V lost 7 bases and J lost 9; bases outside the gene matches: 7. This CDR3 comprises 14 residues. The germline CDR1 and CDR2 sequences are MNHNY and SVGAGI (reference sequence). Here the CDR3 reads CASTFLAGGFEQFF. The CDR3 coding sequence is TGTGCCAGCACCTTTCTAGCGGGAGGGTTTGAGCAGTTCTTC.

The J gene is TRBJ2-1, the V gene TRBV5-6; 8 nucleotides line up with TRBD2. J gave up 3 bases and V 5 bases, and 10 bases lay outside the gene matches. CDR1 is SGHDT, CDR2 YYEEEE, per germline. This CDR3 has 16 residues. The CDR3 DNA sequence: TGTGCCAGCAGGCCCGGGTTAGCGGGAATCTACAATGAGCAGTTCTTC. This gives the protein CASRPGLAGIYNEQFF.

This CDR3 is CASSPLAGGLEQFF. The CDR3 nucleotides are TGTGCCAGCTCACCTCTAGCGGGGGGGCTCGAGCAGTTCTTC. This chain joins TRBV18 and TRBJ2-1, with 12 bases matching TRBD2. CDR3 length: 14 residues. CDR1 is KGHSH, CDR2 LQKENI, per germline. Trimming removed 3 bases from V and 10 bases from J; junction bases left unmatched: 4.

This clone has a handful of counts. The chain carries TRBV5-6 and TRBJ1-2, with D possibly being TRBD1 (6 bases). This CDR3 contains 13 residues. Per the germline V gene, CDR1 is SGHDT and CDR2 is YYEEEE. Trimming pared 4 bases from V and 5 bases from J, leaving 12 bases between. The DNA of the CDR3 is TGTGCCAGCAGCAGGCCGGACAGTTATGGCTACACCTTC. Translation gives CASSRPDSYGYTF.

The CDR3 is CASSLFSGTNEQFF. CDR3 nucleotides: TGTGCCAGCAGCTTATTTAGCGGGACCAATGAGCAGTTCTTC. The chain carries TRBV7-2 and TRBJ2-1, with 8 bases fitting TRBD2. CDR1 and CDR2 (germline): SGHTA, FQGNSA. This CDR3 has 14 amino acids. V was clipped by 2 bases and J by 6 bases; unmatched bases: 3.

This clone has just one count. This chain joins TRBV7-2 and TRBJ1-5; 7 bases fit TRBD1. Germline CDR1 is SGHTA and CDR2 is FQGNSA. This CDR3 has 14 amino acids. V lost 5 bases, J lost 5 bases, and 6 bases stayed unmatched. CDR3 bases: TGTGCCAGCAGCACACCGGACAGGTATCAGCCCCAGCATTTT. The encoded protein is CASSTPDRYQPQHF.

The V and J genes are TRBV30 and TRBJ1-1; the D gene is possibly TRBD1 (5 bases). This CDR3 has 13 amino acids. From germline, CDR1 is GTSNPN and CDR2 SVGIG (reference sequence). The V end lost 0 bases, the J end lost 8 bases, and 13 bases lay between the germline ends. The CDR3 region has the DNA TGTGCCTGGAGTGTAGGGCGTCGGGGGGAAGCTTTCTTT. Translating gives CAWSVGRRGEAFF.

V usage is TRBV29-1 and J usage is TRBJ2-3; 7 nucleotides line up with TRBD2. Germline-derived CDR1 and CDR2 are SQVTM and ANQGSEA. After removal of 5 bases from V and 4 bases from J, the junction contained 6 bases not matched to a gene. The CDR3 length is 13 residues. As DNA, the CDR3 is TGCAGCGTTCGCAGTGCGGGGGCAGATACGCAGTATTTT. It translates to CSVRSAGADTQYF.

V and J are TRBV25-1 and TRBJ1-4; the D gene is possibly TRBD1 (5 bases). The CDR3 has 13 residues. The V end lost 7 bases, the J end lost 3 bases, and 9 bases lay between the germline ends. The V gene's germline CDR1 is MGHDK and CDR2 SYGVNS. The chain's CDR3 is CASKGYANEKLFF. DNA of the CDR3: TGTGCCAGCAAGGGGTATGCTAATGAAAAACTGTTTTTT.

V usage is TRBV2 and J usage is TRBJ1-1; TRBD1 matches 7 bases. After removal of 6 bases from V and 4 bases from J, the junction contained 5 bases not matched to a gene. The CDR3 extends over 13 amino acids. The V gene's germline CDR1 is SNHLY and CDR2 FYNNEI. The CDR3 sequence is CASSDRAVTEAFF. The CDR3 DNA is TGTGCCAGCAGCGACAGGGCTGTCACTGAAGCTTTCTTT.

The chain uses TRBV5-1 and TRBJ1-5; D might be TRBD1 (6 bases). Germline V lookup: CDR1 SGHRS, CDR2 YFSETQ. The V end was cut by 0 bases, the J end by 0 bases, with 10 bases between. The CDR3 is made up of 16 amino acids. The CDR3 reads CASSLEGTNSNQPQHF. Here the CDR3 DNA reads TGCGCCAGCAGCTTGGAGGGGACAAATAGCAATCAGCCCCAGCATTTT. Filled out from reference TRBV5-1 and TRBJ1-5, the complete variable domain reads KAGVTQTPRYLIKTRGQQVTLSCSPISGHRSVSWYQQTPGQGLQFLFEYFSETQRNKGNFPGRFSGRQFSNSRSEMNVSTLELGDSALYLCASSLEGTNSNQPQHFGDGTRLSIL.

The chain employs TRBV30 and TRBJ2-4, with D possibly TRBD2 on 5 matching bases. V lost 5 bases to trimming and J lost 13 bases, with 15 bases between them. CDR1 is GTSNPN, CDR2 SVGIG, per germline (reference sequence). The CDR3 extends over 11 amino acids. Written as DNA, the CDR3 is TGTGCCTGGTTATACGACGGGAAACAGTACTTC. This translates into CAWLYDGKQYF.

This clone was recorded a few times. This chain joins TRBV5-4 and TRBJ2-3; D is possibly TRBD1 (6 bases). V was shortened by 4 bases and J by 4 bases, with 10 bases between the two germline ends. In germline, CDR1 is SGHNT, CDR2 YYREEE (reference sequence). This CDR3 region has 13 residues. CDR3 bases: TGTGCCAGCAGCGTTACAGGGCCAGATACGCAGTATTTT. Translated: CASSVTGPDTQYF.

With respect to this clone: A junction end diverges from the germline sequence, so it may reflect a read error. J is TRBJ1-1 and V is TRBV5-1; tentatively, D is TRBD1 (6 bases). CDR3 length: 13 amino acids. CDR1 is SGHRS and CDR2 is YFSETQ in the germline V gene. The CDR3 DNA sequence: TGCGCCAGCAGCTTGAGCGGGGGCGCTGAGGCTTTCTTT. Translating gives CASSLSGGAEAFF.

The gene calls are TRBV5-1 and TRBJ1-3; no definite D call. Germline V lookup: CDR1 SGHRS, CDR2 YFSETQ. The CDR3 sequence is 15 residues long. The V and J ends lost 0 bases and 0 bases respectively, with 7 bases between them. CDR3 sequence reads: CASSLEPPSGNTIYF. DNA of the CDR3: TGCGCCAGCAGCTTGGAGCCTCCCTCTGGAAACACCATATATTTT. Complete variable domain (other parts from reference TRBV5-1 and TRBJ1-3): KAGVTQTPRYLIKTRGQQVTLSCSPISGHRSVSWYQQTPGQGLQFLFEYFSETQRNKGNFPGRFSGRQFSNSRSEMNVSTLELGDSALYLCASSLEPPSGNTIYFGEGSWLTVV.

The gene calls are TRBV5-4 and TRBJ2-7, with 8 bases matching TRBD1. Looked up from germline, CDR1 is SGHNT and CDR2 is YYREEE (reference sequence). The CDR3 is 15 amino acids. Trimming cost V 1 base and J 0 bases; bases outside gene matches: 3. The CDR3 protein is CASSLQQGGSYEQYF. The CDR3 coding sequence is TGTGCCAGCAGCTTGCAACAGGGGGGCTCCTACGAGCAGTACTTC.

This clone was detected a few times. V and J are TRBV29-1 and TRBJ2-1; TRBD1 agrees at 7 bases. Trimming removed 7 bases from V and 7 bases from J; junction bases left unmatched: 7. Germline-derived CDR1 and CDR2 are SQVTM and ANQGSEA. CDR3 length: 12 residues. The CDR3 DNA follows: TGCAGCGGTCGACAGGGATGGAATGAGCAGTTCTTC. Translating it yields CSGRQGWNEQFF.

The chain joins TRBV25-1 to TRBJ1-2; tentatively, D is TRBD1 (6 bases). Trimming cost V 3 bases and J 2 bases, with 7 bases left between them. The germline gives CDR1 MGHDK, CDR2 SYGVNS. The CDR3 is 13 amino acids. CDR3 DNA sequence: TGTGCCAGCAGTGAGGGACAAAACTATGGCTACACCTTC. Translating gives CASSEGQNYGYTF.